The 2 T cell receptor beta chains below were found in one sample sequenced in a study of blood T cell repertoires in COVID-19. Assay: immunoSEQ multiplex PCR; the TCRdb copy retains only in-frame clones and omits some. The sample has about 200,000 clones; 80% to 85% are singletons. Source material: peripheral blood. These receptors all come from a human donor in a cohort sampled during active COVID-19.

Here the CDR3 DNA reads TGCGCCAGCAGCTTGGATTACAGGGGGGGCACAGATACGCAGTATTTT. It specifies CASSLDYRGGTDTQYF. This sequence joins TRBV5-1 and TRBJ2-3, with 8 bases that match TRBD1. Germline V CDR1 and CDR2: SGHRS, YFSETQ. The ends lost 0 bases at V and 1 base at J; junction bases unmatched: 4. This CDR3 is built from 16 residues.

The V call is TRBV6-4, the J call TRBJ2-1; possibly TRBD2 for D (5 bases). V lost 8 bases and J 5 bases, leaving 13 bases between the germline ends. The length of the CDR3 is 13 residues. Germline CDR1 and CDR2: MRHNA and SNTAGT. This CDR3 reads CASGRERDNEQFF. CDR3 nucleotides: TGTGCCAGCGGGAGAGAACGTGACAATGAGCAGTTCTTC.